The present entry profiles one TCR beta chain with its context. Per the authors' pipeline: Estimates of nucleated cell counts were drawn from the amplification of reference gene primers. The repertoire was sequenced with immunoSEQ multiplex PCR; TCRdb's copy has only in-frame clones and lacks some. The DNA gave D and trimming, while V, J and clone size come from that table. The table has approximately 280,000 clones, 85% seen once. The data were obtained in a study of blood T cell repertoires in COVID-19. At the level of the study: Some COVID-19 samples were acute and others convalescent; all came from the United States, Italy and Spain.

Germline V gives CDR1 MNHEY, CDR2 SVGAGI. This CDR3 comprises 13 residues. The sequenced sample consisted of peripheral blood. The sequence came from a man aged 45 to 65 with active or convalescent COVID-19. This chain uses TRBV6-5 with TRBJ2-7; D may be TRBD2 (5 bases). CDR3 loop: CVTLSENAYEQYF. As DNA, the CDR3 is TGTGTGACTCTTAGCGAGAACGCCTACGAGCAGTACTTC.